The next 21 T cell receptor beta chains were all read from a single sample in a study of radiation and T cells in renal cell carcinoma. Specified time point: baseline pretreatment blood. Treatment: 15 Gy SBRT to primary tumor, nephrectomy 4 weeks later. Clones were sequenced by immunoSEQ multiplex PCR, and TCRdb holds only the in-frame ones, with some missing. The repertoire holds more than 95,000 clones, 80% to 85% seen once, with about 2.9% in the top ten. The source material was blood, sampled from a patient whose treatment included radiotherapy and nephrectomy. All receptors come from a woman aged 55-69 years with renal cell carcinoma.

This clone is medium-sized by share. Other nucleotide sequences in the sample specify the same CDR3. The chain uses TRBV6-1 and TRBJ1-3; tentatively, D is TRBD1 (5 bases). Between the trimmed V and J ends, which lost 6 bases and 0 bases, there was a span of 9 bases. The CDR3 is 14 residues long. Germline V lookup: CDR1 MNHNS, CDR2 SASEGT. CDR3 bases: TGTGCCAGCAGGGAGGGGAGCTCTGGAAACACCATATATTTT. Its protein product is CASREGSSGNTIYF.

DNA for the CDR3: TGTGCCAGCAGCCGCGACAGGGTCCCCCAGACTCTCTACGAGCAGTACTTC. The encoded protein is CASSRDRVPQTLYEQYF. The chain joins TRBV11-2 to TRBJ2-7, with 7 bases that match TRBD1. There are 17 residues in the CDR3. The ends lost 5 bases at V and 3 bases at J; junction bases unmatched: 16. The V gene's germline CDR1 is SGHAT and CDR2 FQNNGV. The full variable domain, rest sourced from reference TRBV11-2 and TRBJ2-7, is EAGVAQSPRYKIIEKRQSVAFWCNPISGHATLYWYQQILGQGPKLLIQFQNNGVVDDSQLPKDRFSAERLKGVDSTLKIQPAKLEDSAVYLCASSRDRVPQTLYEQYFGPGTRLTVT.

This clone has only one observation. CDR3 amino acids: CASRFSSGDGNEQFF. As DNA, the CDR3 is TGTGCCAGCAGGTTCTCTAGCGGGGACGGGAATGAGCAGTTCTTC. V and J are TRBV7-2 and TRBJ2-1; 9 bases are a match to TRBD2. The germline V gene encodes CDR1 SGHTA and CDR2 FQGNSA. The junction had 10 bases not matched to a gene; V was cut back by 6 bases and J by 7 bases. The CDR3 is made up of 15 amino acids.

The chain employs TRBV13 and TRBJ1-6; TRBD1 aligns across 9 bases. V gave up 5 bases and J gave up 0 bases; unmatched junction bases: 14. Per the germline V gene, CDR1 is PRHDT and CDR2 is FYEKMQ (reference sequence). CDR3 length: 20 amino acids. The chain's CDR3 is CASSDRRGQGGSSYNSPLHF. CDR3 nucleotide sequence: TGTGCCAGCAGCGACAGGAGGGGACAGGGAGGTAGCTCCTATAATTCACCCCTCCACTTT. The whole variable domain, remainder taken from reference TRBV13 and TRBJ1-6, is AAGVIQSPRHLIKEKRETATLKCYPIPRHDTVYWYQQGPGQDPQFLISFYEKMQSDKGSIPDRFSAQQFSDYHSELNMSSLELGDSALYFCASSDRRGQGGSSYNSPLHFGNGTRLTVT.

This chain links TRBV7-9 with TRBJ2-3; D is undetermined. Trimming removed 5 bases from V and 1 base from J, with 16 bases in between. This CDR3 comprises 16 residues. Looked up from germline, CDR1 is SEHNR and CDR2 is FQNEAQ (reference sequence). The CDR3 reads CASSRLLYTGTDTQYF. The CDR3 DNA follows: TGTGCCAGCAGCCGACTCTTATACACAGGCACAGATACGCAGTATTTT.

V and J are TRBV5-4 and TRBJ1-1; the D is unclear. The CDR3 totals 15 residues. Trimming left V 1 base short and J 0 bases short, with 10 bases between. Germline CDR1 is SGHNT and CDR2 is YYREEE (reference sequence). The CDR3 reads CASSLRGLMNTEAFF. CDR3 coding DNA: TGTGCCAGCAGCTTGCGGGGATTGATGAACACTGAAGCTTTCTTT.

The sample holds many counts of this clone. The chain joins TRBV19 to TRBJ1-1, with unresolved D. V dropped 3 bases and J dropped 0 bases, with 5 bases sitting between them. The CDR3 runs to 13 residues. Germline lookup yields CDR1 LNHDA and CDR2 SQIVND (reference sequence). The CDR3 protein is CASSMLLNTEAFF. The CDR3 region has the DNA TGTGCCAGTAGTATGTTGCTGAACACTGAAGCTTTCTTT.

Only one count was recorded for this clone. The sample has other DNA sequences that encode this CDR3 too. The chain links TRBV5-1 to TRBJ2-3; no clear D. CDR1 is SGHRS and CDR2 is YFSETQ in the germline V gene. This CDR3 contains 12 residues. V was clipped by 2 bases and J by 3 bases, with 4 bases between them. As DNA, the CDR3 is TGCGCCAGCAGCTTCCTGACAGATACGCAGTATTTT. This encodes CASSFLTDTQYF.

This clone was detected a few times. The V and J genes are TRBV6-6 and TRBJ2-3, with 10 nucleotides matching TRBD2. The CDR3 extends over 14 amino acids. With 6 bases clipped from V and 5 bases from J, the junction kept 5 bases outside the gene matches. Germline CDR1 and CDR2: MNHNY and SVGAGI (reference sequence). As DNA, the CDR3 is TGTGCCAGCAGAGCGGGAGGGCCTTTAGATACGCAGTATTTT. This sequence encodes CASRAGGPLDTQYF.

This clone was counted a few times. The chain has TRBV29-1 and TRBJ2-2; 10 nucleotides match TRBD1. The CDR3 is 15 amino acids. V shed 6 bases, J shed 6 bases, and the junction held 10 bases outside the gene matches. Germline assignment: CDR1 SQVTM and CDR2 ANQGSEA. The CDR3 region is CSVEWGTGAAGELFF. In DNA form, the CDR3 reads TGCAGCGTCGAGTGGGGGACAGGGGCCGCCGGGGAGCTGTTTTTT.

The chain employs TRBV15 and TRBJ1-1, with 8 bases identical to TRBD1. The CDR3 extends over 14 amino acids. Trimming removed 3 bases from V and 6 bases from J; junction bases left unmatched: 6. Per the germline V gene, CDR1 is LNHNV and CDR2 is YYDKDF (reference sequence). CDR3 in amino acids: CATSRDRVGAEAFF. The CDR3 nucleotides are TGTGCCACCAGCAGGGACAGGGTTGGGGCTGAAGCTTTCTTT.

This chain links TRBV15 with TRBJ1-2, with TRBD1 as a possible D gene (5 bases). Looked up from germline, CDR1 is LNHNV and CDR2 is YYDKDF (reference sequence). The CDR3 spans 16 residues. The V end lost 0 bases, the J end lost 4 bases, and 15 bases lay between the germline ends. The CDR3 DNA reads TGTGCCACCAGCAGAGAACTCGACAGCCGAGCCTATGGCTACACCTTC. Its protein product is CATSRELDSRAYGYTF. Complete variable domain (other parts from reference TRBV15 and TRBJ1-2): DAMVIQNPRYQVTQFGKPVTLSCSQTLNHNVMYWYQQKSSQAPKLLFHYYDKDFNNEADTPDNFQSRRPNTSFCFLDIRSPGLGDTAMYLCATSRELDSRAYGYTFGSGTRLTVV.

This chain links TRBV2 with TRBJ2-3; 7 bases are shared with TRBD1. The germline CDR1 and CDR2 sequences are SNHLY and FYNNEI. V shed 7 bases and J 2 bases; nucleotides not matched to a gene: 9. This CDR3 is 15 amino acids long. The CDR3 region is CASIQQGLSTDTQYF. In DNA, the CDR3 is TGTGCCAGCATACAACAGGGGTTGTCCACAGATACGCAGTATTTT.

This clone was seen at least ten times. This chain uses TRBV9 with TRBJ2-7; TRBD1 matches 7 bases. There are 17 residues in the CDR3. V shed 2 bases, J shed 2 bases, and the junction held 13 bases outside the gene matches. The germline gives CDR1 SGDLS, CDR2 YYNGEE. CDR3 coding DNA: TGTGCCAGCAGCGTTCTGTCCGAGACAGGGAATACCTACGAGCAGTACTTC. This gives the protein CASSVLSETGNTYEQYF. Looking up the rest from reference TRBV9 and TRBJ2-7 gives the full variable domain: DSGVTQTPKHLITATGQRVTLRCSPRSGDLSVYWYQQSLDQGLQFLIQYYNGEERAKGNILERFSAQQFPDLHSELNLSSLELGDSALYFCASSVLSETGNTYEQYFGPGTRLTVT.

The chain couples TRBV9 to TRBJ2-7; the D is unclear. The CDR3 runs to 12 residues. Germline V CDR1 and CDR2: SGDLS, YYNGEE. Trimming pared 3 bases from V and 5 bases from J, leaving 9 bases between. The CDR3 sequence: CASSAGGDEQYF. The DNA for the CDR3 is TGTGCCAGCAGCGCCGGTGGGGACGAGCAGTACTTC.

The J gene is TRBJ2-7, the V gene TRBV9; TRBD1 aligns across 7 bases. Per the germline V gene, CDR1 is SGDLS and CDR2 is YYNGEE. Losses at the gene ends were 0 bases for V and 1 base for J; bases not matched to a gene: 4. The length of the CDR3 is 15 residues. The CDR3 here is CASSVVETGSYEQYF. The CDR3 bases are TGTGCCAGCAGCGTAGTCGAGACAGGGTCCTACGAGCAGTACTTC.

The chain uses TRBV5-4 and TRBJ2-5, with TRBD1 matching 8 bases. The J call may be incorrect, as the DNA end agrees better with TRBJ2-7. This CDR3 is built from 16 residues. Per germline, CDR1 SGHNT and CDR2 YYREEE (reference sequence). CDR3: CASSLYQGAKTYEQYF. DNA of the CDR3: TGTGCCAGCAGCTTGTACCAGGGGGCGAAAACCTACGAGCAGTACTTC.

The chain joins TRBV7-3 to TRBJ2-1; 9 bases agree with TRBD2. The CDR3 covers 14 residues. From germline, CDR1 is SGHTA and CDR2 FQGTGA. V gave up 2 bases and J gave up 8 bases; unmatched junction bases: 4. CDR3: CASSLAGGPYEQFF. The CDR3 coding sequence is TGTGCCAGCAGCTTAGCGGGGGGGCCCTATGAGCAGTTCTTC.

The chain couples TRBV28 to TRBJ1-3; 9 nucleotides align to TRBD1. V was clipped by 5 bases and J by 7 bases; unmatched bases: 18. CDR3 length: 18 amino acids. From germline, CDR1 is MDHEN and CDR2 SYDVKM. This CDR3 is CASSLGQGLGFSWNTIYF. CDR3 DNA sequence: TGTGCCAGCAGTCTGGGACAGGGACTAGGGTTTTCGTGGAACACCATATATTTT.

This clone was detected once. CDR3 residues: CASSLRGVGTVNEKLFF. The DNA for the CDR3 is TGTGCCAGCAGCTTAAGGGGAGTGGGGACGGTGAATGAAAAACTGTTTTTT. V usage is TRBV7-9 and J usage is TRBJ1-4; perhaps TRBD1 as D (5 bases). Per germline, CDR1 SEHNR and CDR2 FQNEAQ (reference sequence). Trimming stripped 2 bases from V and 5 bases from J, with 18 bases between. CDR3 length equals 17 residues.

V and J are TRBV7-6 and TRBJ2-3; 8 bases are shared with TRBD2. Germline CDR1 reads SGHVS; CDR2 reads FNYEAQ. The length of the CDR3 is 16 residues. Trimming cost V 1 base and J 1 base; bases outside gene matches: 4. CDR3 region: CASSLEAGAGTDTQYF. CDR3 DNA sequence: TGTGCCAGCAGCTTAGAAGCGGGGGCCGGCACAGATACGCAGTATTTT.